This TCR beta chain came from a study of control samples from healthy donors and cancer patients. The assay was immunoSEQ multiplex PCR, and TCRdb's table has in-frame clones only and misses some. Counted here are about 170,000 clones, 80% to 90% occurring once; the ten biggest clones make up around 12%. Trimming shortened V by 0 bases and J by 6 bases, and 12 bases separated the two germline ends. This CDR3 has 14 amino acids. Germline V lookup: CDR1 MNHNY, CDR2 SVGAGI (reference sequence). This clone was seen just once. This clonotype originated in a man aged 30 to 39 in good health. This rearrangement joins TRBV6-6 to TRBJ2-7, with D unclear. Sequenced sample: blood. CDR3 region: CASSYSSAAVEQYF. DNA for the CDR3: TGTGCCAGCAGTTACTCGAGTGCTGCCGTCGAGCAGTACTTC.